The 25 T cell receptor beta chains below all came from one sample that was sequenced in a study. TCRdb redid the calling of the 5' RACE reads with MiXCR, one entry per CDR3 protein. The sample consists of about 40,000 distinct CDR3 sequences, less than 25% of them appearing once. The sorted Tregs were CD4+CD25+CD127-/low cells. Specimen: Tregs sorted from blood. Receptors originate from a female donor with breast cancer.

This clonotype was seen ten or more times. The chain carries TRBV28 and TRBJ1-2; D uncertain. This CDR3 spans 10 amino acids. CDR1 MDHEN and CDR2 SYDVKM come from the germline V gene. CDR3 coding DNA: TGTGTCGGTGGCCGGTATCGCTACACCTTC. This gives the protein CVGGRYRYTF.

This clonotype was observed a handful of times. The chain combines TRBV9 with TRBJ2-5; D may be TRBD1 (6 bases). V was cut by 0 bases and J by 0 bases, with 9 bases left in between. This CDR3 region has 15 residues. Germline V gene sequence: CDR1 SGDLS, CDR2 YYNGEE. In DNA, the CDR3 is TGTGCCAGCAGCGTAGCTACAGGGTACCAAGAGACCCAGTACTTC. It is translated as CASSVATGYQETQYF.

This clonotype has a count of ten or more. The gene calls are TRBV7-3 and TRBJ1-1; D is perhaps TRBD1 (6 bases). CDR3 length equals 13 residues. From germline, CDR1 is SGHTA and CDR2 FQGTGA. Trimming removed 5 bases from V and 5 bases from J, with 12 bases in between. The CDR3: CASSTQQGTEAFF. CDR3 bases: TGTGCCAGCAGCACCCAGCAGGGGACTGAAGCTTTCTTT.

This sequence joins TRBV29-1 and TRBJ2-7; 9 bases match TRBD2. With 1 base clipped from V and 3 bases from J, the junction kept 4 bases outside the gene matches. This CDR3 comprises 14 residues. Per the germline V gene, CDR1 is SQVTM and CDR2 is ANQGSEA. The CDR3 is CSVEVGAGGYEQYF. The DNA for the CDR3 is TGCAGCGTTGAAGTCGGAGCGGGAGGCTACGAGCAGTACTTC.

There are a few counts of this clonotype. The CDR3 DNA sequence: TGCAGCGTTGAAGTGGGCGCGGGGAATGAAAAACTGTTTTTT. Its translation: CSVEVGAGNEKLFF. The chain uses TRBV29-1 and TRBJ1-4; D uncertain. The CDR3 is made up of 14 amino acids. CDR1 and CDR2 from the germline V gene are SQVTM and ANQGSEA. Trimming took 1 base from V and 5 from J, leaving 11 bases between them.

With regard to this clonotype: One base away lies a much larger clone, so this may be a sequencing read error. The V call is TRBV12-3 or TRBV12-4, the J call TRBJ2-1; a possible D gene is TRBD1 (5 bases). Judging by the DNA end, TRBJ2-7 fits better; the J call may be wrong. The CDR3 sequence is 13 residues long. The CDR3 DNA is TGTGCCAGCAGTACAACAGGATACAATGAGCAGTACTTC. Encoded protein: CASSTTGYNEQYF.

Points on this clonotype: The germline gene is not matched at one end of the junction; a read error may be the cause. The chain links TRBV20-1 to TRBJ2-7; D may be TRBD2 (7 bases). This CDR3 contains 14 residues. From germline, CDR1 is DFQATT and CDR2 SNEGSKA (reference sequence). The CDR3 coding sequence is TGCAGTACTAGACTCCCTAGGGGGGGATACGAGCAGTACTTC. Amino acids: CSTRLPRGGYEQYF.

The chain carries TRBV5-4 and TRBJ1-1; 8 positions agree with TRBD1. The CDR3 covers 14 residues. Trimming cost V 4 bases and J 0 bases; bases outside gene matches: 2. Germline V lookup: CDR1 SGHNT, CDR2 YYREEE (reference sequence). In DNA, the CDR3 is TGTGCCAGCAGCCACAGGGGGATGAACACTGAAGCTTTCTTT. It is translated as CASSHRGMNTEAFF.

The sample holds a few counts of this clonotype. The chain recombines TRBV28 with TRBJ1-1, with 7 bases aligning to TRBD1. After removal of 6 bases from V and 5 bases from J, the junction contained 6 bases not matched to a gene. This CDR3 is built from 13 residues. CDR1 MDHEN and CDR2 SYDVKM come from the germline V gene. The CDR3 sequence: CASSLTGVTEAFF. CDR3 bases: TGTGCCAGCAGCTTAACAGGGGTAACTGAAGCTTTCTTT.

The V gene is TRBV25-1, the J gene TRBJ2-3, with D unclear. This CDR3 is 12 amino acids long. In germline, CDR1 is MGHDK, CDR2 SYGVNS. V was cut by 3 bases and J by 6 bases, with 7 bases left in between. The CDR3 protein is CASSDIWDTQYF. The CDR3, as DNA: TGTGCCAGCAGTGATATCTGGGATACGCAGTATTTT.

This clonotype was found many times. V is TRBV12-3 or TRBV12-4 and J is TRBJ2-2, with 7 nucleotides matching TRBD1. V gave up 8 bases and J gave up 3 bases; unmatched junction bases: 6. The CDR3 runs to 14 residues. For the CDR3, the DNA is TGTGCCAGCTATACCGACAGGGACACCGGGGAGCTGTTTTTT. The encoded protein is CASYTDRDTGELFF.

The sample holds many counts of this clonotype. The V gene is TRBV12-3 or TRBV12-4, the J gene TRBJ1-4, with D uncertain. The CDR3 is made up of 15 amino acids. The ends were cut back, 1 base at V and 2 bases at J, with 8 bases in the middle. The CDR3 sequence is CASSLDAGTNEKLFF. Written as DNA, the CDR3 is TGTGCCAGCAGTTTAGATGCGGGGACTAATGAAAAACTGTTTTTT.

This clonotype was recorded many times. The rearrangement links TRBV12-3 or TRBV12-4 to TRBJ2-5; maybe TRBD2 (5 bases). This CDR3 has 11 amino acids. V was shortened by 2 bases and J by 10 bases, with 8 bases between the two germline ends. The CDR3 protein is CASSLSGSQYF. Here the CDR3 DNA reads TGTGCCAGCAGTTTAAGTGGGAGCCAGTACTTC.

This clonotype was counted many times. J is TRBJ2-7 and V is TRBV6-5; D uncertain. V shed 11 bases and J shed 5 bases, with 13 bases lying between them. CDR3 size: 11 residues. Germline assignment: CDR1 MNHEY and CDR2 SVGAGI. The DNA of the CDR3 is TGTGCCGTGGTGGGTATGAACGAGCAGTACTTC. It encodes CAVVGMNEQYF.

The genes are TRBV7-3 and TRBJ2-1; 11 bases are shared with TRBD2. The trim removed 5 bases at V and 7 bases at J, leaving 7 bases unmatched. Germline lookup yields CDR1 SGHTA and CDR2 FQGTGA. CDR3 length equals 15 residues. In DNA form, the CDR3 reads TGTGCCAGCAGCCCCGGGACTAGCGGAGAGAATGAGCAGTTCTTC. The encoded protein is CASSPGTSGENEQFF.

This clonotype showed up many times. V and J are TRBV12-3 or TRBV12-4 and TRBJ2-7, with D tentatively TRBD2 (5 bases). Trimming pared 6 bases from V and 5 bases from J, leaving 8 bases between. The CDR3 totals 11 residues. The CDR3 DNA follows: TGTGCCAGCAGCACGAGGGACGAGCAGTACTTC. It yields the protein CASSTRDEQYF.

Notes on this clonotype: A much larger clone sits a single nucleotide away, making a read error possible. The chain is built from TRBV27 and TRBJ1-5; D is uncertain. CDR1 and CDR2 (germline): MNHEY, SMNVEV (reference sequence). CDR3 size: 14 residues. CDR3 sequence reads: CASSLSWSNQAQHF. The CDR3 DNA follows: TGTGCCAGCAGTTTATCGTGGAGCAATCAGGCCCAGCATTTT.

A few counts support this clonotype. The V call is TRBV15, the J call TRBJ1-5; D might be TRBD1 (5 bases). Germline CDR1 and CDR2: LNHNV and YYDKDF (reference sequence). The CDR3 has 15 residues. V lost 0 bases to trimming and J lost 1 base, with 7 bases between them. CDR3 residues: CATSRDPGSNQPQHF. The CDR3 DNA reads as TGTGCCACCAGCAGAGATCCAGGGAGCAATCAGCCCCAGCATTTT.

This chain connects TRBV13 to TRBJ2-7, with D possibly TRBD1 on 6 matching bases. This CDR3 is 15 amino acids long. The V end lost 2 bases, the J end lost 0 bases, and 11 bases lay between the germline ends. Germline V gene sequence: CDR1 PRHDT, CDR2 FYEKMQ (reference sequence). This CDR3 is CASSLRGIPSYEQYF. CDR3 coding DNA: TGTGCCAGCAGCTTAAGGGGGATACCCTCCTACGAGCAGTACTTC.

The rearrangement joins TRBV4-1 to TRBJ2-5; tentative D call: TRBD1 (6 bases). V lost 4 bases, J lost 5 bases, and 20 bases lay in between. This CDR3 contains 16 residues. The germline V gene has CDR1 MGHRA and CDR2 YSYEKL. CDR3: CASSPKQGEITETQYF. The CDR3 DNA reads TGCGCCAGCAGCCCCAAACAGGGCGAGATAACGGAGACCCAGTACTTC.

The V call is TRBV4-1, the J call TRBJ2-7, with D perhaps TRBD2 (6 bases). Trimming removed 1 base from V and 3 bases from J, with 10 bases in between. The CDR3 extends over 14 amino acids. Per the germline V gene, CDR1 is MGHRA and CDR2 is YSYEKL. Written as DNA, the CDR3 is TGCGCCAGCAGCCAAGGAGGGAGGCACTACGAGCAGTACTTC. Translated: CASSQGGRHYEQYF.

This clonotype was seen ten or more times. The chain carries TRBV5-4 and TRBJ2-3; 9 nucleotides line up with TRBD1. V was pared by 3 bases and J by 2 bases, with 7 bases of the junction left unmatched. Germline CDR1 is SGHNT and CDR2 is YYREEE (reference sequence). The CDR3 runs to 16 residues. CDR3 sequence: CASSWEQGANTDTQYF. CDR3 sequence (DNA): TGTGCCAGCAGCTGGGAACAGGGGGCTAACACAGATACGCAGTATTTT.

V is TRBV5-1 and J is TRBJ2-1; 10 nucleotides line up with TRBD2. The CDR3 has 15 amino acids. After removal of 4 bases from V and 6 bases from J, the junction contained 7 bases not matched to a gene. CDR1 SGHRS and CDR2 YFSETQ come from the germline V gene. CDR3 sequence: CASSPWVAGGNEQFF. CDR3 nucleotide sequence: TGCGCCAGCAGCCCCTGGGTAGCGGGGGGCAATGAGCAGTTCTTC. The entire variable domain, with the rest obtained from reference TRBV5-1 and TRBJ2-1, is as follows: KAGVTQTPRYLIKTRGQQVTLSCSPISGHRSVSWYQQTPGQGLQFLFEYFSETQRNKGNFPGRFSGRQFSNSRSEMNVSTLELGDSALYLCASSPWVAGGNEQFFGPGTRLTVL.

This clonotype was found many times. The chain has TRBV3-1 and TRBJ2-7; D gene unclear. This CDR3 contains 11 residues. The germline V gene encodes CDR1 LGHDT and CDR2 YNNKEL (reference sequence). The V gene lost 4 bases and the J gene lost 6 bases, with 7 bases spanning the gap. The CDR3 coding sequence is TGTGCCAGCAGCCTCCATAGCGAGCAGTACTTC. It encodes CASSLHSEQYF.

For this clonotype: This is likely a read error, given that the CDR3 carries no conserved phenylalanine or tryptophan at its end. The V gene is TRBV7-9, the J gene TRBJ2-1; a possible D gene is TRBD1 (6 bases). Germline-derived CDR1 and CDR2 are SEHNR and FQNEAQ (reference sequence). The CDR3 length is 15 residues. V lost 3 bases and J lost 0, with 9 bases in between. The CDR3 DNA reads as TGTGCCAGCAGCTTCTGGGACACCTCCTACAATGAGCAGTTCTCC. This codes for CASSFWDTSYNEQFS.